This note documents a single T cell receptor beta chain sequence. Its antigen is not yet known. No per-base quality is available; no much larger clone lies one base away. The immunoSEQ Assay was used to sequence TCR beta CDR3 regions from DNA. The original pipeline was this. To compute T cell density, TCR beta template counts were normalized to usable DNA, which was estimated by amplifying housekeeping genes. Richness was estimated with the preseqR package, extrapolating to 400,000 templates for PBMC samples and 120,000 templates for tissue samples. Clonality was taken to be one minus Pielou's evenness. Tissue-enriched TCRs were identified through differential abundance testing performed on productive amino-acid clonotypes, with a minimum total count of 5 and an alpha of 0.1. Repertoire overlap between compartments was quantified with the Jaccard Index and Morisita Overlap Index. GLIPH grouped TCR beta CDR3s together with public tetramer-defined viral CDR3s, and a viral motif had to include at least three viral sequences and show V-gene enrichment. TCRdb provides this immuneACCESS table in a form limited to in-frame rearrangements. Some clones are lacking; in checked studies, under half of them reflect an unresolved V gene, and why the rest are absent is not known. V and J calls and clone size come straight from that table; D and trimming were deduced from the DNA. A total of tens of thousands of clones appear in this sample, about 83% of them only once. 6.5% to 10% of the sample is taken by the ten largest.

At diagnosis, peripheral blood, uninvolved tumor-adjacent lung and tumor were collected and were preserved as a mix of fresh-frozen and FFPE material. For TCR repertoire profiling, the blood samples were analyzed as peripheral blood mononuclear cells. Reading from cysteine to phenylalanine, the CDR3 counts 15 amino acids. CDR3 DNA is the only sequence kept; it has 45 bases, read in frame from the first base. CDR1 and CDR2 are drawn from the germline V gene: MNHEY, SVGAGI. Clipping removes 5 bases from V and 0 bases from J, with 2 as the unmatched junction base count. This record comes from a study of T cells in localized non-small cell lung cancer (dated by TCRdb to about 2020). Study-wide context: Comparing tumors with uninvolved tumor-adjacent lungs, the study looked at the T cell repertoires of over 200 patients with early-stage NSCLC. NSCLC patients had a mean age of approximately 66 years, and around 130 were male and about a hundred female. All 220 or so NSCLC patients in the cohort were treatment-naive and had localized lung tumors that were resected.

Beyond this particular receptor, the publication reports: Of the top 100 tumor clones, a median of 57 were detected in paired uninvolved adjacent lung; around 27 were also among that lung's top 100. Higher T cell density in blood was associated with longer overall survival, whereas higher clonality in adjacent lung was associated with shorter survival. Uninvolved tumor-adjacent lung showed the highest T cell clonality, higher than tumor, which suggests more focused antigenic responses in the uninvolved tumor-adjacent lung. Multi-region tumor sequencing was not performed, so intratumor heterogeneity could not be excluded. Because of the exploratory design, TCR variables were selected using unadjusted p-values without false-discovery rate correction.

The sequence is built from TRBV6-5 and TRBJ2-2, with 8 bases in between that match TRBD1. Sequencing was performed on PBMCs, taken before any cancer treatment. This TCR was sampled from a man aged 35 to 69 with stage II lung adenocarcinoma. CDR3 protein: CASSVGQANTGELFF. In nucleotides, the sequence is TGTGCCAGCAGTGTGGGACAGGCGAACACCGGGGAGCTGTTTTTT.